This record concerns one T cell receptor (beta chain) sequence. Its antigen is currently unknown. This record comes from a study of identical twins. Using its own MiXCR run on the 5' RACE reads, TCRdb lists one record per CDR3 protein. In the table there are roughly 480,000 distinct CDR3 sequences, 20% to 25% of which are singletons. Germline V gene data show CDR1 as MNHEY and CDR2 as SVGEGT. The CDR3 has 16 amino acids. V was pared by 2 bases and J by 5 bases, with 19 bases between. Study conclusions and caveats: For cord blood, abundant beta clonotypes had fewer insertions, unlike memory repertoires, which showed none.

These data were also reused for a study on T cells expressing NK-cell markers. That source reports: Underlying the TCR beta repertoires were sorted CD3+CD56+NKG2C+, CD3+CD56+NKG2C- and CD3+CD56-NKG2C+ T cells. NKG2C+ dominant clonotypes from over 5 donors made up roughly 1.0-7.0% of CD8+ T cells. Clarity on HCMV specificity was lacking for the expanded NKG2C+ T cell clones.

The chain carries TRBV6-2 or TRBV6-3 and TRBJ2-7; D gene uncertain. The sequencing sample was made of CD4+ T cells sorted from blood. The sequence derives from a woman younger than 30 in good health. The CDR3 reads CASSYPLAWSKNEQYF. CDR3 nucleotide sequence: TGTGCCAGCAGTTACCCCCTTGCCTGGAGCAAGAACGAGCAGTACTTC.